Sequencing of this T cell receptor beta chain was carried out in a study of tissue T cells after allogeneic stem cell transplantation. Study outcomes and limitations: Motif-based clustering found tissue-specific repertoire signatures shared across patients, though few clones were shared. TCR repertoires tracked anatomic similarity, regardless of disease or transplant status. In patients and mice, blood and spleen missed much of tissue repertoire. Sampling depth was limited, and the cohort was small and clinically varied.

The V and J ends lost 1 base and 8 bases respectively, with 5 bases between them. Germline CDR1 and CDR2: GKSSPN and SITVG. This CDR3 comprises 11 residues. The assay was immunoSEQ multiplex PCR, and TCRdb's table has in-frame clones only and misses some. The sample lists some 19,000 clones; roughly two thirds were seen once. This clone was counted only a few times. Its antigen is unknown. The germline and genes are mouse ones. The CDR3 end lies 1 residue beyond the end of the read and is filled in from the germline J gene. Sequenced material: blood. The source is a female BALB/c mouse in good health. The strain's MHC type: H2-d. V and J are TRBV31 and TRBJ1-4, with a weak D call TRBD1 (5 bases). CDR3: CAWSQGERLFF. The CDR3 bases that were read are TGTGCCTGGAGTCAGGGGGAAAGATTATTT.